This T cell receptor beta chain was identified during a study of T cells in Graves' hyperthyroidism and ophthalmopathy (dated by TCRdb to about 2019). Background on the whole study: Peripheral blood samples were taken at the time of initial diagnosis, prior to any treatment. An independent validation cohort of around 20 hyperthyroidism patients and approximately 15 patients who later progressed to ophthalmopathy tested prospective prediction of ophthalmopathy. The paper reports TCR Vbeta CDR3 sequencing of 130 to 150 peripheral blood samples: around 45 ophthalmopathy, 75 to 80 hyperthyroidism and around 17 progressor patients. The study also compared thyroid tissue and blood T-cell repertoires from more than five Graves' hyperthyroidism patients. The 90 to 100 discovery patients were randomly divided into training and test sets at a 7:3 ratio. Once sampling was done, hyperthyroidism patients were given methimazole at a starting dose of 30 mg daily, whereas ophthalmopathy patients were given high-dose intravenous methylprednisolone. A discovery cohort of approximately 97 patients, about 44 with Graves' ophthalmopathy and 55 to 65 with stable Graves' hyperthyroidism, was used to find distinguishing TCR V-J signatures.

Graves' hyperthyroidism was defined as stable when no progression to ophthalmopathy occurred over 18 months of follow-up. Hyperthyroidism patients were newly diagnosed, with disease duration under 2 months, and aged 18 to 65 years. Patients with uncontrolled infections, other autoimmune diseases, pregnancy or lactation were excluded. Diagnoses relied on clinical symptoms, serum thyroxine and TRAb, thyroid ultrasound and orbital computed tomography. Ficoll-Paque density gradient centrifugation was used to isolate PBMCs from about 10 ml of fresh peripheral blood. Total RNA was extracted with Trizol reagent, and quality was checked on an Agilent 2100 Bioanalyzer. TCR beta CDR3 regions were amplified from RNA transcripts. For the first round of RT-PCR on the TCR CDR3, the HTBI primer set was used together with the Qiagen OneStep RT-PCR kit. Libraries were constructed in a second round of multiplex PCR, after which size selection and purification were carried out. Paired-end sequencing of the libraries was performed with 100 bp reads on an Illumina HiSeq2000. For the original study's pipeline: Raw data were processed with SOAPnuke, discarding reads with adapters, uncalled bases, mean Phred below 15, or no exact constant-primer or identifier match. High-quality paired reads were merged with COPE v1.2.5, and unique nucleotide sequences were defined as clonotypes. Clonotypes were aligned to IMGT TRBV, TRBD and TRBJ reference segments using MiTCR v1.1. Analysis was restricted to V-J combinations with a frequency above 0.0001, which covered roughly 99% of repertoires. A TCS score was defined as the ratio between F50 (clonal expansion) and ExV (chaos), using BLOSUM62-based TCRdist between CDR3 peptides within each V-J. Welch's t-statistics and random forest reduced 500 to 550 V-J features to 13, which were used in a naive Bayes classifier (R e1071). TCRdb cleaned the public reads at Q25 with fastp, built clones with MiXCR and kept in-frame beta chains. Each CDR3 protein gets just one entry, which takes the most common genes and DNA from the rows behind it. The V and J calls, along with clone size, are taken from TCRdb and not from the paper's own processing. In all, the sample holds around 420,000 distinct CDR3 sequences, and less than 20% of those were seen once. Jointly, the top ten make up 13% to 15% of the sample.

Overall results and qualifications from the work: In validation, progression to ophthalmopathy was predicted by the model with about 70% sensitivity and about 72% specificity, a median of roughly 6 months before onset. In cross-validation, a model built on a 13 V-J signature told ophthalmopathy apart from stable hyperthyroidism with roughly 87% sensitivity and 81% to 82% specificity, and in testing the same model reached 80%/75%. Sample size was not statistically predetermined, and blinding of investigators to group allocation was not performed. Most expanded thyroid clonotypes (frequency above 0.001) were also found in blood, which suggests that blood repertoires may mirror thyroid immune responses.

The table lists this clonotype with many counts. The target of this receptor is not known. No much larger clone is present one base from it, and per-base qualities are unavailable. Sequencing input: blood. The receptor's source is a woman younger than 35 with Graves' hyperthyroidism.

The encoded CDR3 is CASSARRDTEAFF. The bases are TGTGCCAGCAGCGCTAGACGGGACACTGAAGCTTTCTTT. The V and J segments used are TRBV6-1 and TRBJ1-1; the D gene assignment is ambiguous. Counted from cysteine to phenylalanine, this CDR3 has 13 amino acids. Just CDR3 DNA is preserved here, 39 bases in frame from base 1. Trimming at the junction amounts to 6 bases on V and 3 bases on J, and the germline ends lie 11 bases apart. According to the germline V gene, CDR1 reads MNHNS and CDR2 reads SASEGT.